These 30 T cell receptor beta chains came from one sample sequenced in a study of blood T cells in healthy people across ages. A second PCR of about 6 to 12 cycles used a sample-barcoded 5' primer and a J-beta primer mix. TCRdb re-called the 5' RACE reads with MiXCR, one entry per CDR3 protein. The repertoire consists of more than 550,000 distinct CDR3 sequences, with 22% occurring once and the leading ten covering 22%. The sample comprised blood. The receptors were gathered from a man aged 70-80 years in good health.

This chain connects TRBV14 to TRBJ1-2; D is unresolved. The V end lost 4 bases, the J end lost 7 bases, and 16 bases lay between the germline ends. This CDR3 comprises 14 residues. The germline V gene encodes CDR1 SGHDN and CDR2 FVKESK. CDR3 in amino acids: CASSPLGGPFGYTF. CDR3 nucleotide sequence: TGTGCCAGCAGCCCCCTCGGAGGGCCGTTTGGCTACACCTTC.

In its sample, this clonotype was seen a few times. In nucleotides, the CDR3 is TGTGCCAGTAGTATCGGGCGGACTAGCGTTATCGAGCAGTTCTTC. Translated, it gives CASSIGRTSVIEQFF. This chain joins TRBV19 and TRBJ2-1, with 9 positions matching TRBD2. In germline, CDR1 is LNHDA, CDR2 SQIVND (reference sequence). V trimming: 3 bases; J trimming: 10 bases; junction bases outside the gene matches: 10. The CDR3 runs 15 residues.

This sequence joins TRBV12-3 or TRBV12-4 and TRBJ2-7, with 8 bases fitting TRBD1. This CDR3 is built from 15 residues. J was trimmed by 2 bases and V by 5 bases; bases with no gene match: 8. CDR3 nucleotide sequence: TGTGCCAGCAGTAAGGACAGGGCGTTAGCCTACGAGCAGTACTTC. It codes for CASSKDRALAYEQYF.

This clonotype occurred a few times. This chain links TRBV10-3 with TRBJ2-3; 7 nucleotides match TRBD1. Germline V gene data show CDR1 as ENHRY and CDR2 as SYGVKD. After removal of 3 bases from V and 2 bases from J, the junction contained 2 bases not matched to a gene. The CDR3 has 14 amino acids. CDR3 region: CAISDGQDTDTQYF. The DNA for the CDR3 is TGTGCCATCAGTGATGGACAGGACACAGATACGCAGTATTTT.

The V and J genes are TRBV25-1 and TRBJ1-4, with D unclear. The CDR3 loop spans 14 amino acids. Between the trimmed V and J ends, which lost 3 bases and 8 bases, there was a span of 13 bases. Germline V gene lookup returns CDR1 MGHDK and CDR2 SYGVNS. CDR3 region: CASSDLGNSEKLFF. The CDR3 nucleotides read TGTGCCAGCAGTGATCTAGGGAACAGCGAAAAACTGTTTTTT.

The sample holds a few counts of this clonotype. The V and J genes are TRBV6-5 and TRBJ1-2; D is possibly TRBD1 (5 bases). V gave up 4 bases and J gave up 3 bases, with 12 bases separating them. Germline values: CDR1 MNHEY, CDR2 SVGAGI. The CDR3 is made up of 14 amino acids. The CDR3 reads CASSFLGPDYGYTF. The CDR3 DNA is TGTGCCAGCAGTTTTTTGGGGCCCGACTATGGCTACACCTTC.

This chain uses TRBV20-1 with TRBJ2-6; no definite D call. Germline V lookup: CDR1 DFQATT, CDR2 SNEGSKA (reference sequence). The CDR3 runs 15 residues. V gave up 4 bases and J gave up 0 bases, with 10 bases separating them. CDR3: CSATHEASGANVLTF. In nucleotides, the CDR3 is TGCAGTGCTACACATGAGGCCTCTGGGGCCAACGTCCTGACTTTC.

This clonotype was counted a few times. This chain joins TRBV27 and TRBJ2-1, with 10 positions matching TRBD1. The germline V gene encodes CDR1 MNHEY and CDR2 SMNVEV (reference sequence). The CDR3 covers 17 residues. V shed 5 bases, J shed 2 bases, and the junction held 9 bases outside the gene matches. CDR3 sequence: CASSPRLGQGAYNEQFF. DNA for the CDR3: TGTGCCAGCAGTCCGAGACTTGGACAGGGGGCCTACAATGAGCAGTTCTTC.

To note about this clonotype: The junction departs from the called germline gene at one end, perhaps through a read error. This chain connects TRBV5-1 to TRBJ2-5, with 7 bases lining up with TRBD2. The DNA end favors TRBJ2-7, so the J call may be wrong. The germline gives CDR1 SGHRS, CDR2 YFSETQ. The CDR3 sequence is 14 residues long. The DNA for the CDR3 is TGCGCCCGCAGCACGGGACTACCCCCCTACGAGCAGTACTTC. Translated: CARSTGLPPYEQYF.

This clonotype showed up just a few times. This chain links TRBV20-1 with TRBJ1-1; D unclear. Germline loops: CDR1 DFQATT, CDR2 SNEGSKA (reference sequence). This CDR3 comprises 14 residues. Trimming removed 0 bases from V and 1 base from J, with 9 bases in between. As DNA, the CDR3 is TGCAGTGCTAGAGATCCCATGAGGAACACTGAAGCTTTCTTT. This codes for CSARDPMRNTEAFF.

DNA for the CDR3: TGTGCCAGCAGCTCGACTAGCGGGGGGGCTTGGAATGAGCAGTTCTTC. Its translation is CASSSTSGGAWNEQFF. The chain combines TRBV7-7 with TRBJ2-5, with 14 bases matching TRBD2. The tail of the sequence fits TRBJ2-1 better, so the J call may be wrong. This CDR3 spans 16 amino acids. The germline V gene encodes CDR1 SSHAT and CDR2 FNYEAQ (reference sequence).

This clonotype was seen a few times. The V call is TRBV9, the J call TRBJ2-1; tentative D call: TRBD2 (5 bases). V shed 7 bases and J shed 0 bases, with 14 bases lying between them. Per the germline V gene, CDR1 is SGDLS and CDR2 is YYNGEE. The length of the CDR3 is 15 residues. CDR3 nucleotide sequence: TGTGCCAGCGGAAGAATTGGGAGCTCCTACAATGAGCAGTTCTTC. Residues: CASGRIGSSYNEQFF.

This chain uses TRBV6-2 or TRBV6-3 with TRBJ2-5; the match to TRBD2 covers 12 bases. The assigned J gene may be wrong: the sequence end matches TRBJ2-1 better. The CDR3 consists of 15 residues. The V gene's germline CDR1 is MNHEY and CDR2 SVGEGT. CDR3 coding DNA: TGTGCCAGCAGTCGACTAGCGGGAGTTTATGATGAGCAGTTCTTC. This codes for CASSRLAGVYDEQFF.

J is TRBJ2-3 and V is TRBV4-1, with a weak D call TRBD1 (6 bases). The length of the CDR3 is 15 residues. V was clipped by 4 bases and J by 4 bases, with 15 bases between them. Germline CDR1 and CDR2: MGHRA and YSYEKL. The CDR3 bases are TGCGCCAGCAGCCCGGACAGCTCACACCCAGATACGCAGTATTTT. It codes for CASSPDSSHPDTQYF.

In this sample, this clonotype turned up many times. The chain has TRBV7-9 and TRBJ1-1; maybe TRBD1 (5 bases). The V end was cut by 1 base, the J end by 4 bases, with 10 bases between. This CDR3 contains 14 residues. Germline loops: CDR1 SEHNR, CDR2 FQNEAQ (reference sequence). This CDR3 is CASSLGGEGTEAFF. In DNA form, the CDR3 reads TGTGCCAGCAGCTTAGGGGGGGAAGGCACTGAAGCTTTCTTT.

This clonotype was detected only a few times. The V and J genes are TRBV5-1 and TRBJ1-5, with 9 bases matching TRBD1. The V gene end was trimmed by 5 bases and the J gene end by 3 bases; junction bases not matched to a gene: 6. CDR1 and CDR2 from the germline V gene are SGHRS and YFSETQ. The CDR3 is made up of 15 amino acids. The CDR3 bases are TGCGCCAGCAGGCTCACAGGGGGCGACAATCAGCCCCAGCATTTT. It translates to CASRLTGGDNQPQHF. Full variable domain (outside the CDR3, taken from reference TRBV5-1 and TRBJ1-5): KAGVTQTPRYLIKTRGQQVTLSCSPISGHRSVSWYQQTPGQGLQFLFEYFSETQRNKGNFPGRFSGRQFSNSRSEMNVSTLELGDSALYLCASRLTGGDNQPQHFGDGTRLSIL.

This clonotype appeared a few times. The V and J genes are TRBV12-3 or TRBV12-4 and TRBJ1-4, with 7 bases matching TRBD1. V lost 6 bases to trimming and J lost 7 bases; unmatched junction nucleotides: 8. The CDR3 runs to 14 residues. CDR3 sequence: CASSRQGIGEKLFF. The CDR3 DNA is TGTGCCAGCAGCCGACAGGGAATAGGTGAAAAACTGTTTTTT.

This clonotype showed up just a few times. The chain employs TRBV5-5 and TRBJ1-2; D ambiguous. V lost 0 bases and J 4 bases, leaving 10 bases between the germline ends. This CDR3 contains 14 residues. The V gene's germline CDR1 is SGHKS and CDR2 YYEKEE (reference sequence). The DNA of the CDR3 is TGTGCCAGCAGCTTGGTAGCAGAAAGCTATGGCTACACCTTC. Translated: CASSLVAESYGYTF.

This CDR3 reads CASSTRPPTVGVSYNEQFF. CDR3 sequence (DNA): TGTGCCAGCTCAACCCGCCCCCCAACAGTGGGGGTTTCCTACAATGAGCAGTTCTTC. The chain recombines TRBV18 with TRBJ2-1; D tentatively fits TRBD1 or TRBD2 (5 bases each). V lost 5 bases, J lost 1 base, and 24 bases lay in between. Germline CDR1 and CDR2: KGHSH and LQKENI. This CDR3 is 19 amino acids long. Variable domain in full (rest from reference TRBV18 and TRBJ2-1): NAGVMQNPRHLVRRRGQEARLRCSPMKGHSHVYWYRQLPEEGLKFMVYLQKENIIDESGMPKERFSAEFPKEGPSILRIQQVVRGDSAAYFCASSTRPPTVGVSYNEQFFGPGTRLTVL.

This clonotype was counted many times. The gene calls are TRBV7-8 and TRBJ2-2, with 8 bases lining up with TRBD2. V was clipped by 6 bases and J by 8 bases; unmatched bases: 5. From germline, CDR1 is SGHVS and CDR2 FQNEAQ. The CDR3 is 13 amino acids. CDR3 sequence (DNA): TGTGCCAGCAGGGAAATAGCGGGAGGGGAGCTGTTTTTT. This translates into CASREIAGGELFF.

This clonotype was found a few times. The chain links TRBV9 to TRBJ2-1; the match to TRBD2 covers 9 bases. The CDR3 runs 15 residues. CDR1 SGDLS and CDR2 YYNGEE come from the germline V gene. The junction had 7 bases not matched to a gene; V was cut back by 1 base and J by 8 bases. CDR3 coding DNA: TGTGCCAGCAGCGTAAGGGCGGGAGGGCGAGATGAGCAGTTCTTC. Translating it yields CASSVRAGGRDEQFF.

This clonotype appeared many times. V and J are TRBV7-2 and TRBJ1-1, with 8 bases identical to TRBD1. The germline gives CDR1 SGHTA, CDR2 FQGNSA. Unmatched junction bases numbered 11, after V lost 2 bases and J lost 6 bases. CDR3 length equals 16 residues. This chain's CDR3 is CASSLLGRGLSAEAFF. The CDR3 coding sequence is TGTGCCAGCAGCTTACTAGGCAGGGGGCTTTCCGCTGAAGCTTTCTTT.

The V and J genes are TRBV5-1 and TRBJ2-3, with 8 bases fitting TRBD1. Germline CDR1 reads SGHRS; CDR2 reads YFSETQ. Unmatched junction bases numbered 6, after V lost 3 bases and J lost 3 bases. CDR3 length: 15 amino acids. CDR3 residues: CASSSTRTGTDTQYF. DNA for the CDR3: TGCGCCAGCAGCTCAACCCGGACAGGGACAGATACGCAGTATTTT.

Only a few counts were recorded for this clonotype. The V and J genes are TRBV5-1 and TRBJ2-5, with D possibly being TRBD1 (5 bases). V was trimmed by 0 bases and J by 2 bases, leaving 11 bases between them. Germline loops: CDR1 SGHRS, CDR2 YFSETQ. The CDR3 covers 15 residues. The CDR3: CASSLVAGHQETQYF. The CDR3 nucleotides are TGCGCCAGCAGCTTGGTAGCAGGACATCAAGAGACCCAGTACTTC.

This clonotype was recorded a few times. The chain is built from TRBV28 and TRBJ2-4, with D possibly TRBD2 on 5 matching bases. Trimming left V 5 bases short and J 1 base short, with 12 bases between. This CDR3 is 15 amino acids long. Germline assignment: CDR1 MDHEN and CDR2 SYDVKM. For the CDR3, the DNA is TGTGCCAGCAGTCCCGGGGTAGGGGCCAAAAACATTCAGTACTTC. It translates to CASSPGVGAKNIQYF.

This clonotype was counted only a few times. J is TRBJ1-2 and V is TRBV20-1; D is undetermined. V lost 6 bases, J lost 8 bases, and 25 bases lay in between. The germline CDR1 and CDR2 sequences are DFQATT and SNEGSKA (reference sequence). The CDR3 sequence is 15 residues long. The CDR3 protein is CSALNLGWASEGYTF. As DNA, the CDR3 is TGCAGTGCCCTCAACCTAGGTTGGGCGTCAGAGGGCTACACCTTC.

This clonotype has only a few counts. An end of the junction does not agree with germline; a read error may underlie this. The gene calls are TRBV5-6 and TRBJ2-5; TRBD2 is a possible D gene (6 bases). There are 16 residues in the CDR3. Germline V gives CDR1 SGHDT, CDR2 YYEEEE. The CDR3 bases are TGTGCCAGCAGCTCATACCTCGGGGAGGTTGGAGAGACACAGTACTTC. Encoded protein: CASSSYLGEVGETQYF.

This rearrangement joins TRBV2 to TRBJ2-2; 8 bases map to TRBD1. V lost 7 bases, J lost 1 base, and 2 bases stayed unmatched. Germline values: CDR1 SNHLY, CDR2 FYNNEI. The CDR3 consists of 14 residues. This CDR3 is CASMDRVNTGELFF. The CDR3 DNA reads as TGTGCCAGCATGGACAGGGTGAACACCGGGGAGCTGTTTTTT.

This rearrangement joins TRBV11-2 to TRBJ2-3, with 8 bases aligning to TRBD2. Trimming cost V 5 bases and J 9 bases; bases outside gene matches: 13. Germline V CDR1 and CDR2: SGHAT, FQNNGV. The CDR3 is made up of 15 amino acids. The CDR3 sequence: CASSLRGAGEGTQYF. CDR3 nucleotide sequence: TGTGCCAGCAGCCTGAGAGGAGCGGGAGAGGGCACGCAGTATTTT.

For the CDR3, the DNA is TGTGCCAGCAGCTTAAGGGTATATGAAGGTGAGCAGTTCTTC. It translates to CASSLRVYEGEQFF. This chain joins TRBV7-2 and TRBJ2-5; D is undetermined. Matching the DNA end better, TRBJ2-1 makes the J call doubtful. The germline CDR1 and CDR2 sequences are SGHTA and FQGNSA. This CDR3 region has 14 residues.